These 19 T cell receptor beta chains came from one sample sequenced in a study of T cell clonotyping in hematopoietic cell transplantation. Repertoires were generated with immunoSEQ multiplex PCR, while TCRdb's copy carries only in-frame clones and drops some. Of 75,000 to 95,000 clones in the sample, approximately 95% were seen once. Time point in this sample: recipient sample about 28 days before transplant, after cytoreduction. The sample consisted of peripheral blood mononuclear cells, taken before stem cell transplant. The source is a woman in her fifties or sixties with acute myeloid leukemia. Some clones in this sample may be carry-over from other donors' samples.

J is TRBJ1-1 and V is TRBV11-2, with no clear D. From germline, CDR1 is SGHAT and CDR2 FQNNGV. With 4 bases removed from V and 3 bases from J, the gap between germline ends came to 9 bases. This CDR3 region has 13 residues. The CDR3 protein is CASSSSGYTEAFF. The CDR3 DNA reads TGTGCCAGCAGCTCATCGGGATACACTGAAGCTTTCTTT.

The J gene is TRBJ2-7, the V gene TRBV2; D is possibly TRBD1 or TRBD2 (5 bases each). This CDR3 contains 14 residues. Trimming shortened V by 6 bases and J by 0 bases, and 12 bases separated the two germline ends. The V gene's germline CDR1 is SNHLY and CDR2 FYNNEI. DNA for the CDR3: TGTGCCAGCAGGAGCAGGGACGTCTCCTACGAGCAGTACTTC. It is translated as CASRSRDVSYEQYF.

This sequence joins TRBV4-2 and TRBJ2-5, with D unresolved. Germline V gene lookup returns CDR1 LGHNA and CDR2 YNFKEQ. This CDR3 comprises 11 residues. The germline V and J ends were trimmed by 5 bases and 4 bases, with 5 bases remaining between them. CDR3 in DNA: TGTGCCAGCAGCGAGAGAGAGACCCAGTACTTC. It translates to CASSERETQYF.

The chain recombines TRBV27 with TRBJ2-7; TRBD1 agrees at 7 bases. The CDR3 consists of 16 residues. V dropped 8 bases and J dropped 0; count of bases not matched to a gene: 13. Germline lookup yields CDR1 MNHEY and CDR2 SMNVEV (reference sequence). The CDR3 sequence: CASHRATSGGSYEQYF. CDR3 nucleotide sequence: TGTGCCAGCCATAGGGCGACATCAGGGGGCTCCTACGAGCAGTACTTC.

The rearrangement uses TRBV28 and TRBJ2-7; no definite D call. CDR1 MDHEN and CDR2 SYDVKM come from the germline V gene. With 6 bases removed from V and 6 bases from J, the gap between germline ends came to 3 bases. The CDR3 is 9 residues long. The CDR3 reads CASRAEQYF. As DNA, the CDR3 is TGTGCCAGCAGGGCCGAGCAGTACTTC.

The gene calls are TRBV7-9 and TRBJ2-5, with D possibly TRBD2 on 6 matching bases. The CDR3 has 15 amino acids. CDR1 and CDR2 from the germline V gene are SEHNR and FQNEAQ (reference sequence). The V end was cut by 5 bases, the J end by 1 base, with 14 bases between. CDR3 sequence: CASSHPLGGQETQYF. CDR3 nucleotides: TGTGCCAGCAGCCACCCCCTCGGGGGCCAAGAGACCCAGTACTTC.

The CDR3 sequence is CASSLRAGATEAFF. The CDR3 region has the DNA TGTGCCAGCAGCTTACGGGCAGGGGCCACTGAAGCTTTCTTT. This chain uses TRBV7-2 with TRBJ1-1; weak D call: TRBD1 (6 bases). The CDR3 totals 14 residues. Trimming cost V 2 bases and J 4 bases, with 11 bases left between them. The germline V gene has CDR1 SGHTA and CDR2 FQGNSA.

The V call is TRBV27, the J call TRBJ1-1; D unresolved. The CDR3 has 13 amino acids. The ends were cut back, 5 bases at V and 0 bases at J, with 7 bases in the middle. Germline lookup yields CDR1 MNHEY and CDR2 SMNVEV (reference sequence). The CDR3: CASSAEMNTEAFF. For the CDR3, the DNA is TGTGCCAGCAGTGCAGAGATGAACACTGAAGCTTTCTTT.

This chain joins TRBV19 and TRBJ1-2, with 9 bases matching TRBD1. This CDR3 is built from 14 residues. Trimming took 5 bases from V and 7 from J; bases not matched to a gene: 8. From germline, CDR1 is LNHDA and CDR2 SQIVND (reference sequence). CDR3 loop: CASSLQGQGSGYTF. DNA for the CDR3: TGTGCCAGTAGTCTCCAGGGACAGGGCTCTGGCTACACCTTC.

The chain links TRBV7-6 to TRBJ2-7; D assignment may be TRBD1 or TRBD2 (5 bases each). This CDR3 spans 16 amino acids. V was clipped by 4 bases and J by 0 bases, with 16 bases between them. CDR1 is SGHVS and CDR2 is FNYEAQ in the germline V gene. CDR3 nucleotides: TGTGCCAGCAGCTCGTACCGGGACCGGAGCTCCTACGAGCAGTACTTC. Its protein product is CASSSYRDRSSYEQYF.

J is TRBJ1-2 and V is TRBV28, with 12 bases aligning to TRBD1. The CDR3 sequence is 16 residues long. V gave up 6 bases and J gave up 7 bases; unmatched junction bases: 12. CDR1 and CDR2 (germline): MDHEN, SYDVKM. CDR3: CASRPTGTGGGSGYTF. The CDR3 nucleotides are TGTGCCAGCAGGCCAACCGGGACAGGGGGCGGGAGTGGCTACACCTTC.

The V gene is TRBV10-2, the J gene TRBJ2-1; the D gene is possibly TRBD2 (5 bases). V was shortened by 5 bases and J by 8 bases, with 22 bases between the two germline ends. Germline CDR1 and CDR2: WSHSY and SAAADI. The CDR3 runs to 16 residues. The CDR3 DNA sequence: TGCGCCAGCAGTTACCTTCCGGACCTAGCTTCGGATGAGCAGTTCTTC. Its protein product is CASSYLPDLASDEQFF.

V and J are TRBV6-4 and TRBJ2-2, with D possibly being TRBD1 or TRBD2 (5 bases each). V was clipped by 5 bases and J by 2 bases, with 18 bases between them. This CDR3 is built from 17 residues. Germline V gene lookup returns CDR1 MRHNA and CDR2 SNTAGT. The CDR3 DNA follows: TGTGCCAGCAGTCCAGGTCAGATCCGGGGCAACACCGGGGAGCTGTTTTTT. The encoded protein is CASSPGQIRGNTGELFF.

The rearrangement links TRBV4-1 to TRBJ1-4, with TRBD1 as a possible D gene (6 bases). The length of the CDR3 is 18 residues. Germline CDR1 MGHRA, CDR2 YSYEKL. With 4 bases removed from V and 6 bases from J, the gap between germline ends came to 24 bases. CDR3 nucleotides: TGCGCCAGCAGCCCAAGACAGGTCTTCGCCCTTCGGGATGAAAAACTGTTTTTT. Protein product: CASSPRQVFALRDEKLFF.

The rearrangement links TRBV29-1 to TRBJ2-3, with TRBD1 identical over 9 bases. This CDR3 is built from 13 residues. With V trimmed by 5 bases and J by 11 bases, 11 bases remained unmatched. Germline CDR1 SQVTM, CDR2 ANQGSEA. The CDR3 sequence is CSVLTGGWVEQYF. The CDR3 DNA sequence: TGCAGCGTTTTGACAGGGGGTTGGGTTGAGCAGTATTTT.

The chain links TRBV7-6 to TRBJ2-5; D is ambiguous. V dropped 5 bases and J dropped 1 base, with 8 bases sitting between them. Germline V gene lookup returns CDR1 SGHVS and CDR2 FNYEAQ. The length of the CDR3 is 13 residues. CDR3 sequence (DNA): TGTGCCAGCAGCCGAGGTCGCCAAGAGACCCAGTACTTC. This sequence encodes CASSRGRQETQYF.

The chain uses TRBV9 and TRBJ1-4; D is unclear. CDR3 length equals 13 residues. Trimming took 2 bases from V and 3 from J, leaving 5 bases between them. Germline V gene data show CDR1 as SGDLS and CDR2 as YYNGEE. CDR3 in amino acids: CASSVSPNEKLFF. In DNA, the CDR3 is TGTGCCAGCAGCGTCTCCCCTAATGAAAAACTGTTTTTT.

The gene calls are TRBV6-5 and TRBJ2-3; TRBD2 is a possible D gene (5 bases). The germline CDR1 and CDR2 sequences are MNHEY and SVGAGI. This CDR3 contains 15 residues. Trimming stripped 3 bases from V and 2 bases from J, with 12 bases between. The CDR3 bases are TGTGCCAGCAGTTATATCGGGGAAATCACAGATACGCAGTATTTT. This translates into CASSYIGEITDTQYF.

The chain carries TRBV5-1 and TRBJ2-3; 8 bases align to TRBD2. This CDR3 is built from 14 residues. V lost 6 bases to trimming and J lost 1 base; unmatched junction nucleotides: 4. Germline assignment: CDR1 SGHRS and CDR2 YFSETQ. CDR3 protein: CASTPTSGTDTQYF. The CDR3 coding sequence is TGCGCCAGCACCCCGACTAGCGGCACAGATACGCAGTATTTT.